The rows below give T cell receptor beta chains drawn from one sample of a study of identical twins. MiXCR, run by TCRdb on the 5' RACE reads, gives a single entry per CDR3 protein. The sample shows approximately 150,000 distinct CDR3 sequences, roughly 3.2% of them seen only once. What was sequenced was memory T cells sorted from blood. The receptors derive from a man between 18 and 29 years old in good health. Both conserved end residues are part of each CDR3. A D gene is named only where the DNA matches it firmly. Part of the rows lack a size; the others show once, few, many or a class for expanded clones.

CDR3 length,V gene,D gene,clone size,J gene,CDR3 protein,CDR3 DNA
16,TRBV5-1,-,many,TRBJ2-2,CASSLANFPNTGELFF,TGCGCCAGCAGCTTGGCCAACTTTCCGAACACCGGGGAGCTGTTTTTT
16,TRBV7-6,TRBD1,many,TRBJ1-1,CASSLGTGVSNTEAFF,TGTGCCAGCAGCTTAGGGACAGGGGTATCGAACACTGAAGCTTTCTTT
13,TRBV7-9,-,many,TRBJ2-3,CASSPFSADTQYF,TGTGCCAGCAGCCCCTTCAGCGCAGATACGCAGTATTTT
14,TRBV28,TRBD1,many,TRBJ2-7,CASSFPQGAYEQYF,TGTGCCAGCAGTTTTCCTCAGGGGGCCTACGAGCAGTACTTC
14,TRBV30,TRBD1,-,TRBJ1-2,CAWSGTGKGYGYTF,TGTGCCTGGAGTGGGACAGGGAAGGGCTATGGCTACACCTTC
11,TRBV7-8,-,many,TRBJ2-5,CASSLDWALYF,TGTGCCAGCAGCTTAGATTGGGCCCTGTACTTC
14,TRBV6-1,TRBD2,few,TRBJ2-5,CASSRAGAGETQYF,TGTGCCAGCAGTAGGGCGGGAGCGGGGGAGACCCAGTACTTC
14,TRBV27,-,many,TRBJ2-5,CASSLLYAEETQYF,TGTGCCAGCAGTTTATTGTATGCTGAAGAGACCCAGTACTTC
18,TRBV20-1,TRBD2,many,TRBJ2-1,CSARGNSRGRAYYNEQFF,TGCAGTGCTAGAGGAAATTCACGCGGGAGGGCCTATTACAATGAGCAGTTCTTC
17,TRBV5-1,-,-,TRBJ2-3,CASSPFMGHPGEDTQYF,TGCGCCAGCAGCCCTTTCATGGGACATCCGGGGGAAGATACGCAGTATTTT
13,TRBV7-2,-,many,TRBJ2-5,CASTLRPQETQYF,TGTGCCAGCACCCTGCGGCCCCAAGAGACCCAGTACTTC
14,TRBV12-3/TRBV12-4,TRBD1,many,TRBJ2-2,CAGARTGGTGELFF,TGTGCCGGTGCTCGGACAGGGGGCACCGGGGAGCTGTTTTTT
16,TRBV24-1,TRBD2,many,TRBJ2-2,CATSDPGTSGTGELFF,TGTGCCACCAGTGACCCTGGGACTAGCGGGACCGGGGAGCTGTTTTTT
15,TRBV7-9,-,many,TRBJ2-1,CASSPPPRLGNEQFF,TGTGCCAGCAGCCCCCCGCCCCGTTTGGGGAATGAGCAGTTCTTC
13,TRBV14,-,many,TRBJ2-3,CASSQDLTDTQYF,TGTGCCAGCAGCCAAGATTTGACAGATACGCAGTATTTT
16,TRBV7-9,-,many,TRBJ2-3,CASSPTRARSTDTQYF,TGTGCCAGCAGCCCTACCCGAGCGAGAAGCACAGATACGCAGTATTTT
15,TRBV5-6,TRBD2,many,TRBJ2-7,CASSSGLAGSGEQYF,TGTGCCAGCAGCAGCGGACTAGCGGGATCGGGGGAGCAGTACTTC